These T cell receptor beta chains were read from a single sample in a study of T cell responses to AZD1222 COVID-19 vaccine. Profiled with immunoSEQ multiplex PCR; TCRdb holds only in-frame clones, not every one. The sample contains approximately 150,000 clones, approximately 88% of which appear only once. The sequencing here drew on peripheral blood, taken on day 0 of MenACWY control vaccination. The receptors were gathered from an adult in good health. Both conserved end residues are part of each CDR3. The D gene is left open where the match is weak. Clone size appears in some rows only: once, few, many, or a class for an expanded clone.

V gene: TRBV9; clone size: -; J gene: TRBJ2-1; D gene: -; CDR3 DNA: TGTGCCAGCAGCGTAAGGGAGGATGAGCAGTTCTTC; CDR3 protein: CASSVREDEQFF
V gene: TRBV6-5; clone size: few; J gene: TRBJ2-3; D gene: TRBD2; CDR3 DNA: TGTGCCAGCAGGACCGGGACTACGGTGGATACGCAGTATTTT; CDR3 protein: CASRTGTTVDTQYF
V gene: TRBV5-1; clone size: -; J gene: TRBJ1-6; D gene: TRBD1; CDR3 DNA: TGCGCCAGCAGCACGCCGGGACAGGCCCTCCACTTT; CDR3 protein: CASSTPGQALHF
V gene: TRBV6-2/TRBV6-3; clone size: -; J gene: TRBJ1-1; D gene: -; CDR3 DNA: TGTGCCAGCAGTTTTCAGCTAGAATTATACACTGAAGCTTTCTTT; CDR3 protein: CASSFQLELYTEAFF
V gene: TRBV18; clone size: -; J gene: TRBJ2-3; D gene: -; CDR3 DNA: TGTGCCAGCTCACCTCTTCAGGGGCCAGATACGCAGTATTTT; CDR3 protein: CASSPLQGPDTQYF
V gene: TRBV2; clone size: medium-sized; J gene: TRBJ1-1; D gene: -; CDR3 DNA: TGTGCCAGCAGTGAATCGGGGGGAACTGAAGCTTTCTTT; CDR3 protein: CASSESGGTEAFF
V gene: TRBV29-1; clone size: -; J gene: TRBJ2-5; D gene: TRBD1; CDR3 DNA: TGCAGCGCAGACAGGGCCCAAGAGACCCAGTACTTC; CDR3 protein: CSADRAQETQYF
V gene: TRBV12-3/TRBV12-4; clone size: -; J gene: TRBJ1-5; D gene: -; CDR3 DNA: TGTGCCAGCAGTTTTACAGACGATCAGCCCCAGCATTTT; CDR3 protein: CASSFTDDQPQHF
V gene: TRBV24-1; clone size: -; J gene: TRBJ1-1; D gene: -; CDR3 DNA: TGTGCCACCAGTGATTTAAGACAGAAAGAAGCTTTCTTT; CDR3 protein: CATSDLRQKEAFF
V gene: TRBV19; clone size: -; J gene: TRBJ2-3; D gene: -; CDR3 DNA: TGTGCCAGTAGTATAGAAGGGCAGGAATCGCAGTATTTT; CDR3 protein: CASSIEGQESQYF
V gene: TRBV3-1/TRBV3-2; clone size: -; J gene: TRBJ1-2; D gene: -; CDR3 DNA: TGTGCCAGCAGCCAAGGGGTCGGACAACACTATGGCTACACCTTC; CDR3 protein: CASSQGVGQHYGYTF
V gene: TRBV28; clone size: -; J gene: TRBJ1-5; D gene: -; CDR3 DNA: TGTGCCAGCAGTTCCGATGGTCGAAATAGCAATCAGCCCCAGCATTTT; CDR3 protein: CASSSDGRNSNQPQHF
V gene: TRBV29-1; clone size: -; J gene: TRBJ1-4; D gene: -; CDR3 DNA: TGCAGCGTTGAAGATCGGGCCGGACCTAATGAAAAACTGTTTTTT; CDR3 protein: CSVEDRAGPNEKLFF